The clone carrying this T cell receptor (beta chain) has a count of ten or more. Germline V gene data show CDR1 as SGHRS and CDR2 as YFSETQ. The V gene lost 0 bases and the J gene lost 5 bases, with 12 bases spanning the gap. This CDR3 is built from 14 residues. It was RNA transcripts that yielded the amplified TCR beta CDR3 regions. With the HTBI primer set, the TCR CDR3 went through a first round of RT-PCR. Via MiXCR, TCRdb re-called the multiplex PCR reads, giving one row per CDR3 protein. Here the sample spans a few hundred thousand distinct CDR3 sequences, 40% to 55% being singletons. The data originate from a study of T cells in Graves' hyperthyroidism and ophthalmopathy.

Specimen: peripheral blood or thyroid tissue (not recorded which). This clonotype originated in an adult woman with Graves' disease, either hyperthyroidism or ophthalmopathy (not recorded which). The rearrangement joins TRBV5-1 to TRBJ2-7, with no clear D. The DNA for the CDR3 is TGCGCCAGCAGCTTGGAGGGCAGGTTGAACGAGCAGTACTTC. Protein: CASSLEGRLNEQYF.